A single T cell receptor beta chain is shown here with its context. Sequencing used immunoSEQ multiplex PCR; TCRdb keeps in-frame clones, though not all of them. Seen here are 300,000 to 350,000 clones, around 89% observed once, and the top ten hold just under 5%. Treatment reported: 15 to 20 received Ad26.COV2.S at low or high dose, single or two shots; about five received placebo; per-sample allocation not given. Samples were taken on day 63 after the first vaccine or placebo injection. Germline loops: CDR1 SEHNR, CDR2 FQNEAQ (reference sequence). The length of the CDR3 is 14 residues. Trimming took off 6 bases at V and 1 base at J, with 9 bases between the two ends. This sample is drawn from a study of Ad26.COV2.S vaccination and SARS-CoV-2 variants. Study at large: Into the muscle, Ad26.COV2.S was dosed once or twice, 56 days apart.

This TCR derives from a person aged 18-60 years who received the Ad26.COV2.S COVID-19 vaccine or a placebo. The rearrangement uses TRBV7-9 and TRBJ2-2; a weak D match, TRBD1 (6 bases). Here the sequenced sample was peripheral blood, taken in a trial of Ad26.COV2.S vaccine versus placebo. The CDR3 bases are TGTGCCAGCAGTCCCAGGGGGAACACCGGGGAGCTGTTTTTT. Translated, it gives CASSPRGNTGELFF. Full variable domain (remainder filled in from reference TRBV7-9 and TRBJ2-2): DTGVSQNPRHKITKRGQNVTFRCDPISEHNRLYWYRQTLGQGPEFLTYFQNEAQLEKSRLLSDRFSAERPKGSFSTLEIQRTEQGDSAMYLCASSPRGNTGELFFGEGSRLTVL.